One and the same sample provided the 26 T cell receptor beta chains below, sequenced in a study of T cells in Graves' hyperthyroidism and ophthalmopathy. From RNA transcripts, TCR beta CDR3 regions were amplified. In the first-round RT-PCR of the TCR CDR3, the HTBI primer set was used. MiXCR, applied by TCRdb to the multiplex PCR reads, yields one record per CDR3 protein. The sample holds about 590,000 distinct CDR3 sequences, around 14% seen once. Input material: blood. These receptors all stem from a woman aged 18-35 years with Graves' ophthalmopathy.

This clonotype has a handful of counts. J is TRBJ2-1 and V is TRBV4-3; TRBD2 matches 9 bases. After removal of 0 bases from V and 3 bases from J, the junction contained 3 bases not matched to a gene. This CDR3 is built from 16 residues. Per germline, CDR1 LGHNA and CDR2 YSLEER. DNA of the CDR3: TGCGCCAGCAGCCAAGATCGAGCGGGGGGCTACAATGAGCAGTTCTTC. It is translated as CASSQDRAGGYNEQFF.

The rearrangement links TRBV28 to TRBJ2-3; the match to TRBD2 covers 14 bases. The germline V gene encodes CDR1 MDHEN and CDR2 SYDVKM. Trimming at V came to 3 bases and at J to 6 bases, leaving 5 bases not matched to a gene. The CDR3 runs to 16 residues. The CDR3 region is CASSFLTSGRVDTQYF. The CDR3 nucleotides are TGTGCCAGCAGTTTCCTGACTAGCGGGAGGGTGGATACGCAGTATTTT. Variable domain in full (rest from reference TRBV28 and TRBJ2-3): DVKVTQSSRYLVKRTGEKVFLECVQDMDHENMFWYRQDPGLGLRLIYFSYDVKMKEKGDIPEGYSVSREKKERFSLILESASTNQTSMYLCASSFLTSGRVDTQYFGPGTRLTVL.

This clonotype came up many times. V usage is TRBV19 and J usage is TRBJ2-7, with 11 bases identical to TRBD1. J was trimmed by 2 bases and V by 3 bases; bases with no gene match: 9. From germline, CDR1 is LNHDA and CDR2 SQIVND (reference sequence). The CDR3 runs 17 residues. The CDR3 nucleotides read TGTGCCAGTAGTATCGAGCCCTGGGACAGGGGGGCCTACGAGCAGTACTTC. Translating gives CASSIEPWDRGAYEQYF.

This clonotype appeared many times. The V and J genes are TRBV12-3 or TRBV12-4 and TRBJ2-3; D is unresolved. Trimming removed 6 bases from V and 2 bases from J, with 12 bases in between. This CDR3 spans 14 amino acids. CDR3 amino acids: CASRQGRYTDTQYF. DNA of the CDR3: TGTGCCAGCAGGCAAGGCCGTTACACAGATACGCAGTATTTT.

This clonotype occurred a few times. The chain carries TRBV28 and TRBJ1-2, with D perhaps matching TRBD1 (5 bases). This CDR3 spans 14 amino acids. The V end lost 2 bases, the J end lost 1 base, and 8 bases lay between the germline ends. CDR1 is MDHEN, CDR2 SYDVKM, per germline. Here the CDR3 reads CASSLDSDNYGYTF. For the CDR3, the DNA is TGTGCCAGCAGTTTAGACAGCGATAACTATGGCTACACCTTC.

In its sample, this clonotype was seen a few times. This chain joins TRBV7-9 and TRBJ2-6; no reliable D call. This CDR3 spans 11 amino acids. The V end lost 2 bases, the J end lost 9 bases, and 2 bases lay between the germline ends. Germline V gives CDR1 SEHNR, CDR2 FQNEAQ (reference sequence). CDR3 sequence reads: CASSLINVLTF. CDR3 coding DNA: TGTGCCAGCAGCTTAATCAACGTCCTGACTTTC.

At least ten counts were recorded for this clonotype. This chain joins TRBV11-3 and TRBJ2-7; 7 bases are shared with TRBD2. The CDR3 totals 15 residues. Trimming took 4 bases from V and 0 from J; bases not matched to a gene: 6. The germline V gene encodes CDR1 SGHNT and CDR2 YENEEA. The CDR3 coding sequence is TGTGCCAGCAGCTCCCCCCGGGACTACTCCTACGAGCAGTACTTC. This sequence encodes CASSSPRDYSYEQYF.

This chain connects TRBV19 to TRBJ2-7; D gene ambiguous. Trimming cost V 6 bases and J 3 bases, with 21 bases left between them. CDR1 is LNHDA, CDR2 SQIVND, per germline (reference sequence). This CDR3 region has 16 residues. The CDR3 DNA reads TGTGCCAGTAGGGCCTCGGGTCCGAGCCCCTACTACGAGCAGTACTTC. It translates to CASRASGPSPYYEQYF.

This clonotype was seen ten or more times. This chain's CDR3 is CASSRDGSSYEQYF. The CDR3 DNA reads as TGTGCCAGCAGCCGGGACGGATCTTCCTACGAGCAGTACTTC. The chain employs TRBV7-2 and TRBJ2-7; the D gene could be TRBD1 or TRBD2 (5 bases each). The V gene lost 5 bases and the J gene lost 1 base, with 12 bases spanning the gap. CDR3 size: 14 residues. CDR1 is SGHTA, CDR2 FQGNSA, per germline.

This clonotype was counted at least ten times. The chain uses TRBV29-1 and TRBJ2-3; a weak D match, TRBD2 (5 bases). Germline CDR1 reads SQVTM; CDR2 reads ANQGSEA. V lost 6 bases and J lost 2, with 18 bases in between. The CDR3 has 15 residues. The CDR3: CSVASSSGITDTQYF. The CDR3 DNA is TGCAGCGTCGCCTCCTCCTCGGGAATCACAGATACGCAGTATTTT.

The chain has TRBV20-1 and TRBJ2-7; D gene unclear. This CDR3 is 14 amino acids long. The V and J ends lost 1 base and 0 bases respectively, with 10 bases between them. From germline, CDR1 is DFQATT and CDR2 SNEGSKA (reference sequence). CDR3 in DNA: TGCAGTGCTAGAGGGACCCGGAGCTCCTACGAGCAGTACTTC. Translating it yields CSARGTRSSYEQYF.

This clonotype was counted between two and nine times. V is TRBV18 and J is TRBJ1-2, with D tentatively TRBD1 (6 bases). V dropped 3 bases and J dropped 3 bases, with 20 bases sitting between them. This CDR3 contains 17 residues. In germline, CDR1 is KGHSH, CDR2 LQKENI. The CDR3 nucleotides are TGTGCCAGCTCACCCCTCCAGGGGAACAGGGATTACTATGGCTACACCTTC. As protein: CASSPLQGNRDYYGYTF.

V usage is TRBV10-3 and J usage is TRBJ2-3, with D unclear. The CDR3 consists of 12 residues. The germline gives CDR1 ENHRY, CDR2 SYGVKD. V was clipped by 2 bases and J by 5 bases, with 5 bases between them. This chain's CDR3 is CAISELLDTQYF. The DNA for the CDR3 is TGTGCCATCAGTGAGCTCTTAGATACGCAGTATTTT.

This clonotype was detected many times. This chain uses TRBV18 with TRBJ2-5, with D uncertain. Germline V CDR1 and CDR2: KGHSH, LQKENI. The CDR3 is 12 residues long. Trimming cost V 1 base and J 3 bases, with 3 bases left between them. This CDR3 is CASSPQEETQYF. The CDR3 DNA reads as TGTGCCAGCTCACCACAGGAAGAGACCCAGTACTTC.

This clonotype was seen many times. The chain joins TRBV12-3 or TRBV12-4 to TRBJ1-1, with D possibly being TRBD1 (5 bases). V was pared by 0 bases and J by 6 bases, with 11 bases between. The CDR3 consists of 14 residues. The CDR3: CASSLASRGSEAFF. CDR3 nucleotide sequence: TGTGCCAGCAGTTTAGCGTCGCGGGGCTCTGAAGCTTTCTTT.

This clonotype was recorded at least ten times. The chain couples TRBV24-1 to TRBJ2-5; D tentatively fits TRBD1 or TRBD2 (5 bases each). Germline CDR1 is KGHDR and CDR2 is SFDVKD. The CDR3 runs 15 residues. Deletions cut 4 bases from V and 5 bases from J, with 16 bases between. The CDR3, as DNA: TGTGCCACCAGTGACCCCGGGACCTCAGGGGAGACCCAGTACTTC. Its translation: CATSDPGTSGETQYF.

The chain has TRBV28 and TRBJ2-7; 8 nucleotides line up with TRBD2. From germline, CDR1 is MDHEN and CDR2 SYDVKM. CDR3 length: 15 amino acids. V gave up 6 bases and J gave up 3 bases; unmatched junction bases: 10. CDR3 in amino acids: CASRGSGSVDYEQYF. The DNA of the CDR3 is TGTGCCAGCAGGGGCAGCGGGAGCGTAGACTACGAGCAGTACTTC. The entire variable domain, with the rest obtained from reference TRBV28 and TRBJ2-7, is as follows: DVKVTQSSRYLVKRTGEKVFLECVQDMDHENMFWYRQDPGLGLRLIYFSYDVKMKEKGDIPEGYSVSREKKERFSLILESASTNQTSMYLCASRGSGSVDYEQYFGPGTRLTVT.

This clonotype was picked up a small number of times. The V gene is TRBV2, the J gene TRBJ2-3; TRBD1 matches at 9 bases. Germline V CDR1 and CDR2: SNHLY, FYNNEI. CDR3 size: 13 residues. The junction had 3 bases not matched to a gene; V was cut back by 5 bases and J by 6 bases. The CDR3 spells CASSNRGRDTQYF. Here the CDR3 DNA reads TGTGCCAGCAGTAACAGGGGGCGGGATACGCAGTATTTT.

The DNA for the CDR3 is TGTGCCAGCAGTCACCCCGAGGGGGCGAACACCGGGGAGCTGTTTTTT. Protein product: CASSHPEGANTGELFF. The chain uses TRBV6-1 and TRBJ2-2, with D possibly TRBD1 on 6 matching bases. V lost 5 bases, J lost 0 bases, and 13 bases lay in between. The germline gives CDR1 MNHNS, CDR2 SASEGT. CDR3 length equals 16 residues.

In this sample, this clonotype turned up many times. The chain uses TRBV27 and TRBJ2-7, with D possibly being TRBD1 (5 bases). Trimming removed 6 bases at V and 8 bases at J, with 14 bases between. CDR1 MNHEY and CDR2 SMNVEV come from the germline V gene (reference sequence). The CDR3 spans 12 residues. This CDR3 reads CASSRQAGQQYF. CDR3 coding DNA: TGTGCCAGCAGCCGTCAGGCAGGGCAGCAGTACTTC.

This clonotype occurred a few times. The J gene is TRBJ1-2, the V gene TRBV4-1; 7 bases align to TRBD1. Per germline, CDR1 MGHRA and CDR2 YSYEKL. J gave up 5 bases and V 3 bases, and 24 bases lay outside the gene matches. CDR3 length: 20 residues. CDR3: CASSHPSSGTGDALRYGYTF. In DNA, the CDR3 is TGCGCCAGCAGCCACCCCTCCAGCGGAACAGGGGACGCCCTTAGGTATGGCTACACCTTC.

This clonotype showed up many times. This chain connects TRBV27 to TRBJ2-7, with D perhaps given as TRBD1 or TRBD2 (5 bases each). The V end lost 2 bases, the J end lost 6 bases, and 14 bases lay between the germline ends. Germline assignment: CDR1 MNHEY and CDR2 SMNVEV (reference sequence). This CDR3 region has 14 residues. For the CDR3, the DNA is TGTGCCAGCAGTTTAGGTGGAAGGGGACCCGAGCAGTACTTC. It encodes CASSLGGRGPEQYF.

The chain carries TRBV7-8 and TRBJ2-3; D may be TRBD2 (6 bases). Trimming pared 7 bases from V and 2 bases from J, leaving 22 bases between. CDR1 and CDR2 (germline): SGHVS, FQNEAQ. The CDR3 has 17 residues. CDR3 residues: CASNRLPSGLLTDTQYF. The CDR3, as DNA: TGTGCCAGCAACCGGTTGCCTAGTGGACTACTCACAGATACGCAGTATTTT. The variable domain in full, with the rest retrieved from reference TRBV7-8 and TRBJ2-3, is GAGVSQSPRYKVAKRGQDVALRCDPISGHVSLFWYQQALGQGPEFLTYFQNEAQLDKSGLPSDRFFAERPEGSVSTLKIQRTQQEDSAVYLCASNRLPSGLLTDTQYFGPGTRLTVL.

This clonotype was recorded many times. The rearrangement uses TRBV24-1 and TRBJ1-1, with D possibly TRBD1 on 5 matching bases. The V and J ends lost 5 bases and 6 bases respectively, with 9 bases between them. CDR1 is KGHDR and CDR2 is SFDVKD in the germline V gene. CDR3 length equals 12 residues. The CDR3 loop reads CATSVGDSEAFF. The CDR3 nucleotides are TGTGCCACCAGTGTAGGGGACTCTGAAGCTTTCTTT.

This clonotype was recorded many times. The V gene is TRBV3-1, the J gene TRBJ1-1; unclear D gene. The germline CDR1 and CDR2 sequences are LGHDT and YNNKEL (reference sequence). CDR3 length: 15 residues. Trimming removed 3 bases at V and 0 bases at J, with 11 bases between. The CDR3 sequence is CASSQNSLMNTEAFF. The CDR3 region has the DNA TGTGCCAGCAGCCAGAACTCTCTGATGAACACTGAAGCTTTCTTT.

This clonotype was picked up many times. The chain employs TRBV10-3 and TRBJ2-7; D perhaps matches TRBD1 (5 bases). The CDR3 totals 12 residues. The germline V and J ends were trimmed by 8 bases and 6 bases, with 14 bases remaining between them. Germline loops: CDR1 ENHRY, CDR2 SYGVKD. CDR3 amino acids: CAIGQLFREQYF. The CDR3 bases are TGTGCCATCGGACAATTGTTTCGCGAGCAGTACTTC.